These 27 T cell receptor beta chains share one sample of origin, sequenced in a study of STAT5B mutations in CD4+ large granular lymphocyte leukemia. Libraries were prepared by immunoSEQ multiplex PCR; TCRdb keeps only in-frame clonotypes and omits some of them. Of 35,000 to 45,000 clones in the sample, about 86% were seen once. The material sequenced was CD4+ T cells from blood buffy coats. The source is a human donor in good health.

The rearrangement uses TRBV5-1 and TRBJ1-3; 9 nucleotides match TRBD1. The J segment lost 4 bases and the V segment lost 3 bases, leaving 2 bases of the junction unmatched. The CDR3 extends over 14 amino acids. Per germline, CDR1 SGHRS and CDR2 YFSETQ. The CDR3 bases are TGCGCCAGCAGCTCACAGGGGGCGGGAAACACCATATATTTT. Translating it yields CASSSQGAGNTIYF.

Only one count was recorded for this clone. The chain combines TRBV2 with TRBJ1-2; D remains ambiguous. With 7 bases removed from V and 3 bases from J, the gap between germline ends came to 12 bases. The CDR3 length is 13 residues. Looked up from germline, CDR1 is SNHLY and CDR2 is FYNNEI. The CDR3 loop reads CASTPESDYGYTF. The CDR3 DNA follows: TGTGCCAGCACCCCGGAGTCAGACTATGGCTACACCTTC.

This sequence joins TRBV2 and TRBJ2-5, with D possibly being TRBD2 (7 bases). Deletions cut 6 bases from V and 3 bases from J, with 14 bases between. There are 14 residues in the CDR3. CDR1 SNHLY and CDR2 FYNNEI come from the germline V gene. In DNA form, the CDR3 reads TGTGCCAGCAGGTACCGGGGGGCTGAAGAGACCCAGTACTTC. Translated, it gives CASRYRGAEETQYF.

This chain connects TRBV7-2 to TRBJ2-1; 7 positions agree with TRBD2. The CDR3 extends over 15 amino acids. Germline lookup yields CDR1 SGHTA and CDR2 FQGNSA. V was pared by 5 bases and J by 7 bases, with 11 bases of the junction left unmatched. CDR3 sequence: CASSPTGGRGNEQFF. In DNA form, the CDR3 reads TGTGCCAGCAGCCCCACAGGCGGGAGAGGGAATGAGCAGTTCTTC. The full variable domain, its missing parts supplied by reference TRBV7-2 and TRBJ2-1, is GAGVSQSPSNKVTEKGKDVELRCDPISGHTALYWYRQSLGQGLEFLIYFQGNSAPDKSGLPSDRFSAERTGGSVSTLTIQRTQQEDSAVYLCASSPTGGRGNEQFFGPGTRLTVL.

V is TRBV28 and J is TRBJ2-7; possibly TRBD1 for D (5 bases). Trimming took off 5 bases at V and 0 bases at J, with 14 bases between the two ends. CDR1 and CDR2 from the germline V gene are MDHEN and SYDVKM. This CDR3 contains 15 residues. The CDR3 region has the DNA TGTGCCAGCAGTCCAACCAGGGTCAACTCCTACGAGCAGTACTTC. Its translation is CASSPTRVNSYEQYF.

This clone appeared a single time. V gene TRBV5-1 combines with J gene TRBJ2-3; no clear D. Trimming stripped 1 base from V and 2 bases from J, with 8 bases between. The CDR3 is 14 amino acids. The germline V gene has CDR1 SGHRS and CDR2 YFSETQ. The CDR3 nucleotides are TGCGCCAGCAGCTTGCGGGTTCCCACAGATACGCAGTATTTT. Translation gives CASSLRVPTDTQYF.

The rearrangement links TRBV30 to TRBJ2-3, with a weak D call TRBD1 (7 bases). Trimming stripped 1 base from V and 4 bases from J, with 12 bases between. This CDR3 is 14 amino acids long. Germline CDR1 GTSNPN, CDR2 SVGIG (reference sequence). CDR3 in amino acids: CAWSGQGGADTQYF. CDR3 bases: TGTGCCTGGAGTGGCCAGGGGGGCGCAGATACGCAGTATTTT.

This clone was recorded only once. CDR3 residues: CASSLEAGKQFF. The CDR3 nucleotides read TGTGCCAGCAGCTTAGAGGCAGGGAAGCAGTTCTTC. The chain joins TRBV7-9 to TRBJ2-1; TRBD1 is a possible D gene (5 bases). CDR1 is SEHNR and CDR2 is FQNEAQ in the germline V gene (reference sequence). The CDR3 covers 12 residues. Trimming took off 1 base at V and 11 bases at J, with 9 bases between the two ends.

This chain connects TRBV6-5 to TRBJ2-5, with D maybe TRBD1 (8 bases). Matching the DNA end better, TRBJ2-7 makes the J call doubtful. The germline CDR1 and CDR2 sequences are MNHEY and SVGAGI. The CDR3 is 15 amino acids. CDR3 in amino acids: CASRTGGGISYEQYF. In nucleotides, the CDR3 is TGTGCCAGCAGAACAGGGGGGGGAATCTCCTACGAGCAGTACTTC.

Only a few counts were recorded for this clone. V and J are TRBV19 and TRBJ1-2; D unclear. From germline, CDR1 is LNHDA and CDR2 SQIVND (reference sequence). The ends were cut back, 5 bases at V and 0 bases at J, with 10 bases in the middle. This CDR3 has 14 amino acids. The CDR3 DNA follows: TGTGCCAGTAGTCGAGCGTTTTCTAACTATGGCTACACCTTC. Residues: CASSRAFSNYGYTF.

This clone turned up a few times. This sequence joins TRBV27 and TRBJ1-1, with TRBD1 matching 8 bases. Germline loops: CDR1 MNHEY, CDR2 SMNVEV (reference sequence). Trimming took 0 bases from V and 1 from J; bases not matched to a gene: 1. CDR3 length: 15 residues. This CDR3 reads CASSLSGTGNTEAFF. The CDR3 DNA is TGTGCCAGCAGTTTATCGGGGACAGGGAACACTGAAGCTTTCTTT.

The gene calls are TRBV7-9 and TRBJ2-7; 8 bases are a match to TRBD1. The junction had 14 bases not matched to a gene; V was cut back by 4 bases and J by 12 bases. CDR1 and CDR2 from the germline V gene are SEHNR and FQNEAQ (reference sequence). The CDR3 loop spans 14 amino acids. For the CDR3, the DNA is TGTGCCAGCAGCTCCCGGGACAGGCCATCCGATTCGTACTTC. Residues: CASSSRDRPSDSYF. The whole variable domain, remainder taken from reference TRBV7-9 and TRBJ2-7, is DTGVSQNPRHKITKRGQNVTFRCDPISEHNRLYWYRQTLGQGPEFLTYFQNEAQLEKSRLLSDRFSAERPKGSFSTLEIQRTEQGDSAMYLCASSSRDRPSDSYFGPGTRLTVT.

The genes are TRBV12-5 and TRBJ2-1; the D is unclear. V was clipped by 6 bases and J by 4 bases, with 22 bases between them. Germline V lookup: CDR1 LGHNT, CDR2 FRNRAP. The CDR3 is 17 residues long. The CDR3 DNA sequence: TGTGCTAGTGGCCCTAAGAATAGCTATTTAGCATACAATGAGCAGTTCTTC. Its translation: CASGPKNSYLAYNEQFF.

This chain links TRBV9 with TRBJ1-5; 7 nucleotides align to TRBD1. CDR3 length: 15 residues. Germline loops: CDR1 SGDLS, CDR2 YYNGEE. V lost 4 bases and J lost 4; bases outside the gene matches: 8. CDR3 region: CASSRGTERNQPQHF. For the CDR3, the DNA is TGTGCCAGCAGCCGTGGGACAGAGAGAAATCAGCCCCAGCATTTT.

V is TRBV5-1 and J is TRBJ2-7; D gene ambiguous. Germline loops: CDR1 SGHRS, CDR2 YFSETQ. The CDR3 extends over 13 amino acids. V shed 1 base and J shed 5 bases, with 10 bases lying between them. The CDR3 sequence is CASSLRLFDEQYF. The CDR3 bases are TGCGCCAGCAGCTTGAGGCTTTTCGACGAGCAGTACTTC.

This clone was seen just once. The chain employs TRBV30 and TRBJ2-2; a possible D gene is TRBD1 (6 bases). The V end was cut by 4 bases, the J end by 0 bases, with 9 bases between. Germline V gene data show CDR1 as GTSNPN and CDR2 as SVGIG (reference sequence). There are 14 residues in the CDR3. Here the CDR3 reads CAWIGGPNTGELFF. The CDR3 nucleotides read TGTGCCTGGATAGGGGGACCGAACACCGGGGAGCTGTTTTTT.

Comment on this clone: The junction shows a germline mismatch at one end, possibly a read error. The rearrangement links TRBV6-1 to TRBJ1-5; TRBD1 matches 11 bases. This CDR3 comprises 16 residues. Germline V gives CDR1 MNHNS, CDR2 SASEGT. The CDR3 nucleotides read TGTGCCATCAGTGGTGAACGGACAGGGGGCGATCAGCCCCAGCATTTT. Its translation: CAISGERTGGDQPQHF.

This clone occurred once. The chain is built from TRBV7-2 and TRBJ1-1; D unclear. Germline CDR1 reads SGHTA; CDR2 reads FQGNSA. Trimming removed 1 base from V and 4 bases from J, with 10 bases in between. The CDR3 runs 14 residues. In DNA form, the CDR3 reads TGTGCCAGCAGCTTAGGGGTGGCGGGCACTGAAGCTTTCTTT. Translating gives CASSLGVAGTEAFF. Using reference TRBV7-2 and TRBJ1-1 for the parts outside the CDR3, the full variable domain is GAGVSQSPSNKVTEKGKDVELRCDPISGHTALYWYRQSLGQGLEFLIYFQGNSAPDKSGLPSDRFSAERTGGSVSTLTIQRTQQEDSAVYLCASSLGVAGTEAFFGQGTRLTVV.

The CDR3 DNA sequence: TGTGCCAGCAGTGAATGGAAGGGCCGGAGATATAATTCACCCCTCCACTTT. Translated, it gives CASSEWKGRRYNSPLHF. V and J are TRBV2 and TRBJ1-6; no clear D. The CDR3 totals 17 residues. The V and J ends lost 2 bases and 4 bases respectively, with 15 bases between them. Germline CDR1 and CDR2: SNHLY and FYNNEI.

This rearrangement joins TRBV5-1 to TRBJ2-7; 7 bases line up with TRBD2. The V gene's germline CDR1 is SGHRS and CDR2 YFSETQ. The CDR3 extends over 16 amino acids. Trimming cost V 0 bases and J 1 base; bases outside gene matches: 7. CDR3 in amino acids: CASSLASGVRSYEQYF. The CDR3 nucleotides are TGCGCCAGCAGCTTGGCTAGCGGAGTCCGTTCCTACGAGCAGTACTTC. The full variable domain, completed using reference TRBV5-1 and TRBJ2-7, is KAGVTQTPRYLIKTRGQQVTLSCSPISGHRSVSWYQQTPGQGLQFLFEYFSETQRNKGNFPGRFSGRQFSNSRSEMNVSTLELGDSALYLCASSLASGVRSYEQYFGPGTRLTVT.

In its sample, this clone ranks as large (0.1 to 1%). V and J are TRBV6-5 and TRBJ1-2; tentative D call: TRBD1 (5 bases). There are 15 residues in the CDR3. Germline V gene sequence: CDR1 MNHEY, CDR2 SVGAGI. V was trimmed by 2 bases and J by 6 bases, leaving 16 bases between them. CDR3 protein: CASSYMGGPRNGYTF. CDR3 nucleotide sequence: TGTGCCAGCAGTTACATGGGGGGACCCAGGAATGGCTACACCTTC.

DNA of the CDR3: TGTGCCAGCAGCTTAGCGACCAGTCAAGAGACCCAGTACTTC. Its protein product is CASSLATSQETQYF. This chain links TRBV7-2 with TRBJ2-5, with no clear D. V shed 0 bases and J shed 2 bases, with 7 bases lying between them. Germline-derived CDR1 and CDR2 are SGHTA and FQGNSA. The CDR3 extends over 14 amino acids.

The chain employs TRBV7-9 and TRBJ1-1; D uncertain. The germline CDR1 and CDR2 sequences are SEHNR and FQNEAQ (reference sequence). The CDR3 length is 16 residues. Trimming left V 5 bases short and J 1 base short, with 17 bases between. CDR3 bases: TGTGCCAGCAGCAGAACGTCGTCAGTAACGAACACTGAAGCTTTCTTT. Its protein product is CASSRTSSVTNTEAFF.

The CDR3 sequence is CASSLGGAGGPQEQYF. In DNA, the CDR3 is TGCGCCAGCAGCTTGGGCGGAGCGGGAGGGCCGCAAGAGCAGTACTTC. The chain has TRBV5-1 and TRBJ2-5, with 10 bases fitting TRBD2. CDR1 SGHRS and CDR2 YFSETQ come from the germline V gene. V trimming: 0 bases; J trimming: 11 bases; junction bases outside the gene matches: 13. This CDR3 region has 16 residues.

The chain employs TRBV7-8 and TRBJ2-2; possible D gene TRBD2, 7 bases. The CDR3 runs 14 residues. Trimming took 8 bases from V and 4 from J, leaving 14 bases between them. CDR1 is SGHVS, CDR2 FQNEAQ, per germline. The DNA for the CDR3 is TGTGCCAGCCGGGGGGCTCGGGGCACCGGGGAGCTGTTTTTT. Residues: CASRGARGTGELFF. Supplemented by reference TRBV7-8 and TRBJ2-2, the full variable domain reads GAGVSQSPRYKVAKRGQDVALRCDPISGHVSLFWYQQALGQGPEFLTYFQNEAQLDKSGLPSDRFFAERPEGSVSTLKIQRTQQEDSAVYLCASRGARGTGELFFGEGSRLTVL.

V gene TRBV5-5 combines with J gene TRBJ1-1, with 11 bases fitting TRBD1. The CDR3 runs 16 residues. V lost 0 bases, J lost 5 bases, and 6 bases stayed unmatched. Germline CDR1 reads SGHKS; CDR2 reads YYEKEE (reference sequence). CDR3 region: CASSLVGQGVGTEAFF. As DNA, the CDR3 is TGTGCCAGCAGCTTGGTGGGACAGGGGGTTGGTACTGAAGCTTTCTTT.

This rearrangement joins TRBV4-1 to TRBJ2-1; no reliable D call. Germline V lookup: CDR1 MGHRA, CDR2 YSYEKL. V dropped 6 bases and J dropped 6 bases, with 6 bases sitting between them. CDR3 length equals 11 residues. The CDR3 is CASSRTNEQFF. CDR3 DNA: TGCGCCAGCAGTCGAACCAATGAGCAGTTCTTC.